A single sample is the source of the 27 T cell receptor beta chains below, sequenced in a study of shared clonotypes between healthy human individuals. TCRdb keeps only in-frame clones here, not all; method: immunoSEQ multiplex PCR. The table lists 2 million to 2.5 million clones, around 92% of them singletons. The sequenced material came from naive CD4+ T cells from PBMCs. Noted subset: CD45RA+ positively selected. The receptor set was obtained from a man younger than 30 in good health. Some clones in this sample may be carry-over from other donors' samples.

V gene TRBV5-1 combines with J gene TRBJ2-2; 11 bases line up with TRBD2. J was trimmed by 5 bases and V by 6 bases; bases with no gene match: 9. This CDR3 spans 16 amino acids. CDR1 and CDR2 from the germline V gene are SGHRS and YFSETQ. The CDR3, as DNA: TGCGCCAGCACCTGGAGAAGGACTAGCGGGACCGGGGAGCTGTTTTTT. Protein sequence: CASTWRRTSGTGELFF.

This rearrangement joins TRBV18 to TRBJ1-2, with D unclear. Trimming cost V 3 bases and J 4 bases, with 15 bases left between them. Germline V lookup: CDR1 KGHSH, CDR2 LQKENI. This CDR3 is 15 amino acids long. CDR3 DNA sequence: TGTGCCAGCTCACCCAGGTCGACCAATGGCTATGGCTACACCTTC. Translation gives CASSPRSTNGYGYTF. The full variable domain, rest sourced from reference TRBV18 and TRBJ1-2, is NAGVMQNPRHLVRRRGQEARLRCSPMKGHSHVYWYRQLPEEGLKFMVYLQKENIIDESGMPKERFSAEFPKEGPSILRIQQVVRGDSAAYFCASSPRSTNGYGYTFGSGTRLTVV.

As for this clone: The junction departs from the called germline gene at one end, perhaps through a read error. This chain links TRBV6-5 with TRBJ2-4; a possible D gene is TRBD1 (5 bases). CDR3 length equals 13 residues. The germline V gene has CDR1 MNHEY and CDR2 SVGAGI. CDR3: CASSPQTQGPIAF. The CDR3 DNA follows: TGTGCCAGCAGTCCTCAGACTCAGGGCCCGATAGCCTTC.

This sequence joins TRBV7-2 and TRBJ2-7; TRBD2 agrees at 8 bases. This CDR3 contains 16 residues. Germline V gene lookup returns CDR1 SGHTA and CDR2 FQGNSA. The ends lost 0 bases at V and 3 bases at J; junction bases unmatched: 7. As DNA, the CDR3 is TGTGCCAGCAGCTTAGCGGAAGCGGGAGAGTACTACGAGCAGTACTTC. Its translation: CASSLAEAGEYYEQYF.

The rearrangement uses TRBV5-1 and TRBJ2-1; no reliable D call. The ends were cut back, 1 base at V and 2 bases at J, with 7 bases in the middle. Per the germline V gene, CDR1 is SGHRS and CDR2 is YFSETQ. The CDR3 length is 14 residues. This CDR3 reads CASSLQAPYNEQFF. The CDR3 DNA follows: TGCGCCAGCAGCTTGCAAGCCCCCTACAATGAGCAGTTCTTC.

The rearrangement joins TRBV25-1 to TRBJ1-2; the D is unclear. This CDR3 has 14 residues. V lost 5 bases, J lost 3 bases, and 13 bases lay in between. Germline V gene sequence: CDR1 MGHDK, CDR2 SYGVNS. The CDR3 protein is CASSNHGRDYGYTF. CDR3 DNA: TGTGCCAGCAGTAACCACGGTAGGGACTATGGCTACACCTTC.

The chain combines TRBV6-1 with TRBJ2-7, with D possibly called TRBD1 or TRBD2 (6 bases each). The germline V gene has CDR1 MNHNS and CDR2 SASEGT. The CDR3 consists of 14 residues. V lost 11 bases and J 4 bases, leaving 21 bases between the germline ends. The CDR3 is CACKGAGGIYEQYF. The DNA for the CDR3 is TGTGCCTGCAAAGGGGCCGGGGGCATTTACGAGCAGTACTTC.

The chain uses TRBV10-3 and TRBJ2-5, with D hard to call. The J call may be wrong; the DNA end is better matched by TRBJ2-7. The CDR3 sequence is 15 residues long. CDR1 ENHRY and CDR2 SYGVKD come from the germline V gene. The CDR3 DNA reads as TGTGCCATCAGTGAGTCTAGCCAGGCTACCTACGAGCAGTACTTC. It encodes CAISESSQATYEQYF.

On this clone: Within the sample, other DNA sequences also encode this same CDR3. The chain recombines TRBV7-2 with TRBJ2-1, with D possibly being TRBD2 (6 bases). The CDR3 is made up of 15 amino acids. Trimming shortened V by 1 base and J by 1 base, and 8 bases separated the two germline ends. Germline loops: CDR1 SGHTA, CDR2 FQGNSA. CDR3 nucleotide sequence: TGTGCCAGCAGCTTAGGGGGGGTATCCTACAATGAGCAGTTCTTC. Protein sequence: CASSLGGVSYNEQFF.

As to this clone: The same CDR3 arises from other DNA sequences in this sample as well. The chain recombines TRBV20-1 with TRBJ2-7, with a tentative D call TRBD2 (5 bases). Germline V CDR1 and CDR2: DFQATT, SNEGSKA (reference sequence). Trimming shortened V by 0 bases and J by 7 bases, and 7 bases separated the two germline ends. This CDR3 has 11 residues. Written as DNA, the CDR3 is TGCAGTGCTAGAGATCCGGGGGAGCAGTACTTC. It is translated as CSARDPGEQYF.

This rearrangement joins TRBV5-5 to TRBJ2-7; 8 bases map to TRBD1. Germline CDR1 and CDR2: SGHKS and YYEKEE (reference sequence). CDR3 length: 17 amino acids. V gave up 4 bases and J gave up 2 bases; unmatched junction bases: 14. The CDR3 loop is CASSPAGRGQATYEQYF. The CDR3, as DNA: TGTGCCAGCAGCCCGGCGGGTCGGGGACAGGCAACCTACGAGCAGTACTTC.

Regarding this clone: This specimen includes other DNA sequences encoding the same CDR3. This chain connects TRBV18 to TRBJ2-1; 11 bases are a match to TRBD2. After removal of 3 bases from V and 5 bases from J, the junction contained 3 bases not matched to a gene. The germline V gene encodes CDR1 KGHSH and CDR2 LQKENI. This CDR3 has 15 residues. The CDR3: CASSPGLAGDNEQFF. CDR3 sequence (DNA): TGTGCCAGCTCACCTGGACTAGCGGGCGACAATGAGCAGTTCTTC.

CDR3 nucleotide sequence: TGTGCCAGCAGCTCAAGACGGAGTAGCCAAGAGACCCAGTACTTC. This codes for CASSSRRSSQETQYF. V gene TRBV7-2 combines with J gene TRBJ2-5; D gene uncertain. The V and J ends lost 4 bases and 1 base respectively, with 13 bases between them. Per germline, CDR1 SGHTA and CDR2 FQGNSA. This CDR3 contains 15 residues.

The table lists this clone with a few counts. The identical CDR3 is also encoded by other nucleotide sequences in the sample. V usage is TRBV5-1 and J usage is TRBJ1-1, with a weak D call TRBD1 (5 bases). The CDR3 is 13 residues long. CDR1 is SGHRS and CDR2 is YFSETQ in the germline V gene. V lost 4 bases and J 1 base, leaving 8 bases between the germline ends. CDR3 bases: TGCGCCAGCAGCCCAGGGACGAACACTGAAGCTTTCTTT. Its translation is CASSPGTNTEAFF.

This chain uses TRBV6-5 with TRBJ1-1; no firm D call. CDR3 length equals 13 residues. Deletions cut 5 bases from V and 0 bases from J, with 7 bases between. CDR1 and CDR2 (germline): MNHEY, SVGAGI. As DNA, the CDR3 is TGTGCCAGCAGTCTCCACATGAACACTGAAGCTTTCTTT. It specifies CASSLHMNTEAFF.

The chain is built from TRBV5-1 and TRBJ2-5; 7 bases fit TRBD2. The trim removed 2 bases at V and 0 bases at J, leaving 7 bases unmatched. Germline assignment: CDR1 SGHRS and CDR2 YFSETQ. This CDR3 contains 16 residues. The CDR3 sequence is CASSLPQGGHQETQYF. As DNA, the CDR3 is TGCGCCAGCAGCTTACCTCAGGGAGGGCACCAAGAGACCCAGTACTTC.

CDR3 amino acids: CASAQTGTGPGSGYTF. CDR3 sequence (DNA): TGTGCCAGCGCCCAAACCGGGACAGGGCCCGGATCTGGCTACACCTTC. The V call is TRBV28, the J call TRBJ1-2; 9 bases line up with TRBD1. This CDR3 has 16 amino acids. Trimming at V came to 8 bases and at J to 7 bases, leaving 17 bases not matched to a gene. CDR1 and CDR2 (germline): MDHEN, SYDVKM.

This clone was seen just once. The chain is built from TRBV30 and TRBJ1-2, with 7 bases aligning to TRBD1. This CDR3 is 12 amino acids long. Losses at the gene ends were 8 bases for V and 8 bases for J; bases not matched to a gene: 11. From germline, CDR1 is GTSNPN and CDR2 SVGIG (reference sequence). In DNA, the CDR3 is TGTGCCGGATACGACAGGGAAGGAGGCTACACCTTC. Protein: CAGYDREGGYTF.

V gene TRBV15 combines with J gene TRBJ1-2, with TRBD1 matching 7 bases. CDR3 length: 16 residues. V dropped 0 bases and J dropped 4; count of bases not matched to a gene: 8. CDR1 LNHNV and CDR2 YYDKDF come from the germline V gene (reference sequence). CDR3 loop: CATSRDRQGLGYGYTF. The DNA for the CDR3 is TGTGCCACCAGCAGAGATCGACAGGGCCTGGGCTATGGCTACACCTTC.

The chain is built from TRBV28 and TRBJ2-1, with D unresolved. The length of the CDR3 is 15 residues. Trimming cost V 6 bases and J 7 bases, with 19 bases left between them. CDR1 is MDHEN, CDR2 SYDVKM, per germline. The CDR3 region is CASSSFGPSRNEQFF. The CDR3 DNA reads TGTGCCAGCAGCTCCTTCGGACCCAGTCGAAATGAGCAGTTCTTC.

The CDR3 loop reads CASSIDFDRQNNYGYTF. As DNA, the CDR3 is TGTGCCAGTAGTATAGACTTCGACAGGCAAAACAACTATGGCTACACCTTC. This sequence joins TRBV19 and TRBJ1-2; D is possibly TRBD1 (6 bases). This CDR3 is 17 amino acids long. V shed 0 bases and J shed 2 bases, with 16 bases lying between them. Looked up from germline, CDR1 is LNHDA and CDR2 is SQIVND (reference sequence). The full variable domain, completed using reference TRBV19 and TRBJ1-2, is DGGITQSPKYLFRKEGQNVTLSCEQNLNHDAMYWYRQDPGQGLRLIYYSQIVNDFQKGDIAEGYSVSREKKESFPLTVTSAQKNPTAFYLCASSIDFDRQNNYGYTFGSGTRLTVV.

V gene TRBV21-1 combines with J gene TRBJ2-7; TRBD2 is the table's D call and was not checked against the DNA. TRBV21-1 is assigned pseudogene status. The CDR3 sequence is 18 residues long. CDR3 bases: TGTGCCAGCAGCAAAGATGGGGTGGGAGCGGGAGAATCCTACGAGCAGTACTTC. This encodes CASSKDGVGAGESYEQYF.

The chain employs TRBV7-9 and TRBJ2-1; D unresolved. From germline, CDR1 is SEHNR and CDR2 FQNEAQ (reference sequence). Between the trimmed V and J ends, which lost 7 bases and 2 bases, there was a span of 3 bases. The length of the CDR3 is 11 residues. As DNA, the CDR3 is TGTGCCAGCAAGACCTACAATGAGCAGTTCTTC. Protein: CASKTYNEQFF.

About this clone: A read error may account for a junction end that differs from germline. The rearrangement uses TRBV25-1 and TRBJ2-7; TRBD2 agrees at 8 bases. CDR1 and CDR2 from the germline V gene are MGHDK and SYGVNS. The length of the CDR3 is 13 residues. This chain's CDR3 is CASSELAGYAQYF. In DNA form, the CDR3 reads TGTGCCAGCAGTGAATTAGCGGGATACGCGCAGTACTTC.

This chain links TRBV5-5 with TRBJ2-5; no clear D. CDR3 size: 14 residues. V was cut by 4 bases and J by 5 bases, with 15 bases left in between. The V gene's germline CDR1 is SGHKS and CDR2 YYEKEE (reference sequence). The CDR3 protein is CASSPSEWMETQYF. As DNA, the CDR3 is TGTGCCAGCAGCCCCTCGGAGTGGATGGAGACCCAGTACTTC.

V and J are TRBV28 and TRBJ2-3, with 10 bases aligning to TRBD1. Per the germline V gene, CDR1 is MDHEN and CDR2 is SYDVKM. This CDR3 spans 14 amino acids. J was trimmed by 5 bases and V by 8 bases; bases with no gene match: 7. The CDR3 protein is CASRQGAEGDTQYF. The CDR3, as DNA: TGTGCCAGCCGACAGGGGGCCGAGGGAGATACGCAGTATTTT. The variable domain in full, completed from reference TRBV28 and TRBJ2-3, reads DVKVTQSSRYLVKRTGEKVFLECVQDMDHENMFWYRQDPGLGLRLIYFSYDVKMKEKGDIPEGYSVSREKKERFSLILESASTNQTSMYLCASRQGAEGDTQYFGPGTRLTVL.

The V and J genes are TRBV4-3 and TRBJ1-1; maybe TRBD1 (5 bases). The V gene lost 8 bases and the J gene lost 0 bases, with 16 bases spanning the gap. Germline assignment: CDR1 LGHNA and CDR2 YSLEER. The CDR3 spans 15 residues. The CDR3 bases are TGCGCCAGCCGCAACAGGCCCCGGATGAACACTGAAGCTTTCTTT. Its protein is CASRNRPRMNTEAFF.